One sample yielded the 9 T cell receptor beta chains listed below, sequenced in a study of spatial heterogeneity in lung cancer. Time point meaning: sample taken at primary tumor resection. TCRdb fed the 5' RACE reads into MiXCR, producing one record per CDR3 protein. The sample has around 2,900 distinct CDR3 sequences; approximately 7% are singletons. Source: normal lung tissue next to the tumor, taken at surgery. These receptors originate from a male donor with early-stage non-small cell lung cancer.

The genes are TRBV19 and TRBJ2-7; TRBD1 aligns across 7 bases. Germline lookup yields CDR1 LNHDA and CDR2 SQIVND (reference sequence). Trimming cost V 3 bases and J 4 bases; bases outside gene matches: 6. This CDR3 comprises 14 residues. The CDR3 region has the DNA TGTGCCAGTAGTATCCGGACAGGCGGATACGAGCAGTACTTC. Residues: CASSIRTGGYEQYF.

Judged by abundance, this clonotype is medium-sized (0.01 to 0.1%). The rearrangement links TRBV7-9 to TRBJ2-5; no clear D. Per germline, CDR1 SEHNR and CDR2 FQNEAQ (reference sequence). V lost 1 base and J lost 1, with 7 bases in between. The length of the CDR3 is 14 residues. Here the CDR3 reads CASSLGGAQETQYF. DNA for the CDR3: TGTGCCAGCAGCTTAGGAGGAGCCCAAGAGACCCAGTACTTC.

The V call is TRBV14, the J call TRBJ2-7; D call uncertain. Per germline, CDR1 SGHDN and CDR2 FVKESK. This CDR3 spans 12 amino acids. Trimming stripped 0 bases from V and 7 bases from J, with 7 bases between. This CDR3 is CASSQDVGEQYF. CDR3 nucleotides: TGTGCCAGCAGCCAAGATGTGGGAGAGCAGTACTTC.

By sample fraction, this clonotype is medium-sized. The CDR3 DNA reads as TGTGCCAGCACTCCTCTGACTAGCGGGAGAGCAGATACGCAGTATTTT. Translated: CASTPLTSGRADTQYF. The rearrangement links TRBV27 to TRBJ2-3, with TRBD2 identical over 12 bases. In germline, CDR1 is MNHEY, CDR2 SMNVEV (reference sequence). The CDR3 covers 16 residues. Germline trimming cut 7 bases from V and 4 bases from J; bases unmatched to any gene: 9.

This clonotype was counted a few times. V gene TRBV7-9 combines with J gene TRBJ2-1; 9 bases agree with TRBD1. V trimming: 5 bases; J trimming: 6 bases; junction bases outside the gene matches: 5. Germline CDR1 reads SEHNR; CDR2 reads FQNEAQ (reference sequence). The length of the CDR3 is 14 residues. CDR3: CASSRTGALNEQFF. Written as DNA, the CDR3 is TGTGCCAGCAGCCGGACAGGGGCACTCAATGAGCAGTTCTTC.

This clonotype was counted many times. CDR3 coding DNA: TGTGCCAGTAGCGAACCTAACACCGGGGAGCTGTTTTTT. The encoded protein is CASSEPNTGELFF. The chain is built from TRBV19 and TRBJ2-2; D gene unclear. Deletions cut 6 bases from V and 2 bases from J, with 7 bases between. The CDR3 runs 13 residues. Germline assignment: CDR1 LNHDA and CDR2 SQIVND (reference sequence).

This clonotype is labeled as medium-sized. This sequence joins TRBV12-3 or TRBV12-4 and TRBJ2-7; no clear D. The CDR3 is made up of 15 amino acids. V shed 1 base and J shed 0 bases, with 10 bases lying between them. The CDR3 sequence: CASSLGLKSSYEQYF. DNA of the CDR3: TGTGCCAGCAGTTTAGGATTGAAGAGCTCCTACGAGCAGTACTTC.

By share of the sample, this clonotype is medium-sized (0.01 to 0.1%). The chain couples TRBV3-1 to TRBJ2-6, with 13 bases lining up with TRBD2. The CDR3 consists of 18 residues. The V segment lost 5 bases and the J segment 3 bases; nucleotides outside the gene matches: 7. From germline, CDR1 is LGHDT and CDR2 YNNKEL (reference sequence). CDR3 sequence reads: CASSWTSGSRSGANVLTF. The CDR3 region has the DNA TGTGCCAGCAGCTGGACTAGCGGGAGCCGGAGTGGGGCCAACGTCCTGACTTTC.

This clonotype has ten or more counts. The CDR3 reads CASSFGGSGANVLTF. Written as DNA, the CDR3 is TGTGCCAGCAGTTTCGGGGGGTCTGGGGCCAACGTCCTGACTTTC. V gene TRBV28 combines with J gene TRBJ2-6; 7 bases align to TRBD2. V dropped 3 bases and J dropped 1; count of bases not matched to a gene: 0. The CDR3 is made up of 15 amino acids. Germline V lookup: CDR1 MDHEN, CDR2 SYDVKM.